This TCR beta chain was sequenced in a study of somatic mutations in cytotoxic T cells in rheumatoid arthritis. The CDR3 totals 14 residues. V was trimmed by 4 bases and J by 9 bases, leaving 16 bases between them. Germline CDR1 SGHVS, CDR2 FNYEAQ. The data were produced by immunoSEQ multiplex PCR, yet TCRdb's version contains in-frame clones alone and is incomplete. The sample records 27,000 or so clones, around 84% being singletons. Notes on the study in general: Age-dependent increases in CD8+ clonality occurred in rheumatoid arthritis patients but not in healthy controls. With about 60 patients examined, under 10 had a largest CD8+ clone exceeding 20% of CD8+ cells.

The study pulled out CD4+ and CD8+ cells with positive magnetic bead selection and then checked their purity by flow cytometry. On this clone itself: What it binds is not known.

The receptor was derived from an adult with rheumatoid arthritis. This chain links TRBV7-6 with TRBJ2-1; D is unresolved. The specimen was CD8+ T cells sorted from blood. The CDR3 is CASSSPKSGPEQFF. As DNA, the CDR3 is TGTGCCAGCAGCTCCCCCAAGTCCGGTCCTGAGCAGTTCTTC.